This T cell receptor (gamma chain) was documented in a study of gammadelta T cells in human blood. Findings of the study overall: Microbial exposure reportedly appeared to drive polyclonal expansion of innate gamma-delta T cells right after birth.

TCRdb ran CATT on the RT-PCR reads. The sample has dozens of gamma-chain clones. A note on this clone: Its antigen remains unknown. At one end the junction does not follow the germline gene, possibly because of a read error.

Germline-derived CDR1 and CDR2 are GITISATS and ISYDGTV (reference sequence). The CDR3 is made up of 14 amino acids. This chain connects TRGV9 to TRGJP. This TCR was sampled from a human donor. Sequenced sample: Vgamma9Vdelta2 gamma-delta T cells from infant blood. CDR3 loop: CALWEVQELGKKVF. The CDR3 DNA follows: TGTGCCTTGTGGGAGGTGCAGGAGTTGGGCAAAAAGGTGTTC.